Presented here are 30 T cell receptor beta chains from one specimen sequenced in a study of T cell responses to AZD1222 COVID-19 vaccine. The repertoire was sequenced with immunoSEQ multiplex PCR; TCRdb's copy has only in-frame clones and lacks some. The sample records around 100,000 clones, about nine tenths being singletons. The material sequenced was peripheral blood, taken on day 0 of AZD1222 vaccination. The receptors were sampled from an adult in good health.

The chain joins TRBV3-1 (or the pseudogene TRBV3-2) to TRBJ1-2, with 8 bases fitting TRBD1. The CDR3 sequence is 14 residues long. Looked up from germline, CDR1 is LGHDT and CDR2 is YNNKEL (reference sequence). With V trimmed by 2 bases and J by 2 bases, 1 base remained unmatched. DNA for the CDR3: TGTGCCAGCAGCCAAAGGGACAGGAACTATGGCTACACCTTC. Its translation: CASSQRDRNYGYTF.

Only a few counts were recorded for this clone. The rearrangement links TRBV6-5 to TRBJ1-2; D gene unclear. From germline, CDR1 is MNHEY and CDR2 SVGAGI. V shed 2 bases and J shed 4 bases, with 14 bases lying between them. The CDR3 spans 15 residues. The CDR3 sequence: CASSYAGWDTYGYTF. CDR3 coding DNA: TGTGCCAGCAGTTACGCTGGTTGGGATACCTATGGCTACACCTTC.

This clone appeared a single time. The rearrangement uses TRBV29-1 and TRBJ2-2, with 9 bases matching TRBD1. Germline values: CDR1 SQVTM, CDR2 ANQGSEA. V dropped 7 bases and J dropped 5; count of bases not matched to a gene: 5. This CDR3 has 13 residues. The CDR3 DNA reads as TGCAGCGCGTGGACAGGGGAGACCGGGGAGCTGTTTTTT. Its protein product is CSAWTGETGELFF.

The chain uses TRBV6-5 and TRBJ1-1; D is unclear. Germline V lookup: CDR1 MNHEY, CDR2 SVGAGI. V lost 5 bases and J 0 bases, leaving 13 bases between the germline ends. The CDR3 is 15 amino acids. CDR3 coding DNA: TGTGCCAGCAGTCCCGGCCGACATATGAACACTGAAGCTTTCTTT. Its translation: CASSPGRHMNTEAFF.

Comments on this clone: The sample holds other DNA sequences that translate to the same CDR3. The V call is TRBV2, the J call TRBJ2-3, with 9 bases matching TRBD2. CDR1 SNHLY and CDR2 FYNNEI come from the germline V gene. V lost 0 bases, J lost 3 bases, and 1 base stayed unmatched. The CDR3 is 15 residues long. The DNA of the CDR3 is TGTGCCAGCAGTGAAGCGGCGGGGGGGACAGATACGCAGTATTTT. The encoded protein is CASSEAAGGTDTQYF. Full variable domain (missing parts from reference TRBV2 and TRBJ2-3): EPEVTQTPSHQVTQMGQEVILRCVPISNHLYFYWYRQILGQKVEFLVSFYNNEISEKSEIFDDQFSVERPDGSNFTLKIRSTKLEDSAMYFCASSEAAGGTDTQYFGPGTRLTVL.

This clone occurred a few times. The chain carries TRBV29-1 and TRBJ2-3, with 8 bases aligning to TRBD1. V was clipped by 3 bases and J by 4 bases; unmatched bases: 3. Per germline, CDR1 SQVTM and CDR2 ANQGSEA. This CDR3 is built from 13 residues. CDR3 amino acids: CSVDGQGPDTQYF. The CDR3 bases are TGCAGCGTTGACGGACAGGGCCCAGATACGCAGTATTTT.

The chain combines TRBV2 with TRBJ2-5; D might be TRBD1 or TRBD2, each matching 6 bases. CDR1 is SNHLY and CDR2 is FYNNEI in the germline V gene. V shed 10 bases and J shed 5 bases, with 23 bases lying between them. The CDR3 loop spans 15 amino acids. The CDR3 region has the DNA TGTGCCACCCCGGAGGGGGGCGCGATGTGGGAGACCCAGTACTTC. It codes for CATPEGGAMWETQYF. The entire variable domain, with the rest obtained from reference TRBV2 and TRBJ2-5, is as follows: EPEVTQTPSHQVTQMGQEVILRCVPISNHLYFYWYRQILGQKVEFLVSFYNNEISEKSEIFDDQFSVERPDGSNFTLKIRSTKLEDSAMYFCATPEGGAMWETQYFGPGTRLLVL.

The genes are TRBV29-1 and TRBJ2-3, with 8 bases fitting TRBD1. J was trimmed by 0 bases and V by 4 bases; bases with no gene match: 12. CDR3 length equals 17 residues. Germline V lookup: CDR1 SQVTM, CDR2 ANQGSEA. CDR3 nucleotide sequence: TGCAGCGTTGGAGGGGGACAGGTGGCCCCTAGCACAGATACGCAGTATTTT. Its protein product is CSVGGGQVAPSTDTQYF.

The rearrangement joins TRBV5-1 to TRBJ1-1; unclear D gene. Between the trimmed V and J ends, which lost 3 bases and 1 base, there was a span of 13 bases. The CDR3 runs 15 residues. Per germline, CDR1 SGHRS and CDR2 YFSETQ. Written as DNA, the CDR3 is TGCGCCAGCAGCTCATGGCCCCGGGGGAACACTGAAGCTTTCTTT. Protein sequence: CASSSWPRGNTEAFF.

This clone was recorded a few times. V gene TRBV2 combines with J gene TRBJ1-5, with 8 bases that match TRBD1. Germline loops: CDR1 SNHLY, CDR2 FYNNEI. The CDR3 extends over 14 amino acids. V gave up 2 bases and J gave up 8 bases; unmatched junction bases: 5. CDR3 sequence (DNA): TGTGCCAGCAGTGAATACAGGGGGAAGGAGCCCCAGCATTTT. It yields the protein CASSEYRGKEPQHF.

Written as DNA, the CDR3 is TGTGCCAGCAGCCCCGGTGGCGGATTCTCCTACAATGAGCAGTTCTTC. Amino acid sequence: CASSPGGGFSYNEQFF. The J gene is TRBJ2-1, the V gene TRBV7-2; D ambiguous. Germline values: CDR1 SGHTA, CDR2 FQGNSA. The V end was cut by 5 bases, the J end by 0 bases, with 14 bases between. The CDR3 covers 16 residues.

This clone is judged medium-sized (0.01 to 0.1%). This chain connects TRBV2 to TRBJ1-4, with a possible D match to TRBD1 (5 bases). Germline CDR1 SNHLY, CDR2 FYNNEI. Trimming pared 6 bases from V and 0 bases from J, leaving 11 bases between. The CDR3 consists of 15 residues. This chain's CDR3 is CASSPDSATNEKLFF. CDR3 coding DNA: TGTGCCAGCAGCCCCGACAGTGCAACTAATGAAAAACTGTTTTTT.

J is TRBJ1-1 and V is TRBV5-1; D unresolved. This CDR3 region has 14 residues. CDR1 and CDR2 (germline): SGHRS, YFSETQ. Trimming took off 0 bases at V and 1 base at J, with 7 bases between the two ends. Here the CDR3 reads CASSLVSANTEAFF. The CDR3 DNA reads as TGCGCCAGCAGCTTGGTGTCGGCGAACACTGAAGCTTTCTTT.

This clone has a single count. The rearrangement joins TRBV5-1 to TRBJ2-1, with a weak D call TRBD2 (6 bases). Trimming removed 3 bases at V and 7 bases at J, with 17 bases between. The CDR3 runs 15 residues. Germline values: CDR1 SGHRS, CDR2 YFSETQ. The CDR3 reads CASSYQGGALNEQFF. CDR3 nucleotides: TGCGCCAGCAGCTACCAGGGCGGGGCGCTAAATGAGCAGTTCTTC.

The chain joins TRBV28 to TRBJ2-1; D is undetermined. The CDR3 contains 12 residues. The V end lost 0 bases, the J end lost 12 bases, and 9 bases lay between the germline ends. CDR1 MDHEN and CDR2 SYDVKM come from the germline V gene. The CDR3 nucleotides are TGTGCCAGCAGTTTATGGGGGTTTAGGCAGTTCTTC. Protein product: CASSLWGFRQFF.

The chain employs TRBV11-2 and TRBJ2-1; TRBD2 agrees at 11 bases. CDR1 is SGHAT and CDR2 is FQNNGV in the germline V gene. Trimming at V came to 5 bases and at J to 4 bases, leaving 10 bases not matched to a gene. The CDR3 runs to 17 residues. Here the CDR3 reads CASSPTPGTSGYNEQFF. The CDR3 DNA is TGTGCCAGCAGCCCCACGCCCGGGACTAGCGGTTACAATGAGCAGTTCTTC.

As DNA, the CDR3 is TGTGCCAGCAGCCAAAGGGTCAGGCTAGACTACGAGCAGTACTTC. The encoded protein is CASSQRVRLDYEQYF. V gene TRBV3-1 (or the pseudogene TRBV3-2) combines with J gene TRBJ2-7; the D is unclear. In germline, CDR1 is LGHDT, CDR2 YNNKEL (reference sequence). CDR3 length equals 15 residues. The ends were cut back, 2 bases at V and 3 bases at J, with 14 bases in the middle.

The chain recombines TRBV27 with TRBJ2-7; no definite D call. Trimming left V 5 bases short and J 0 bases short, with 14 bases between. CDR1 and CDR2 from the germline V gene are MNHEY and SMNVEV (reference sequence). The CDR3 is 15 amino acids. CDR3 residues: CASSPIDGSSYEQYF. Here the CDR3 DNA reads TGTGCCAGCAGTCCCATCGACGGAAGCTCCTACGAGCAGTACTTC.

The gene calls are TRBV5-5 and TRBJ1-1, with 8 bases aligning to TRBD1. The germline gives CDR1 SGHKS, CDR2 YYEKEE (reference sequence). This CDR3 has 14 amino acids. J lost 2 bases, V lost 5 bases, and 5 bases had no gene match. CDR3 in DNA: TGTGCCAGCAGACAAACAGGGGGTAACACTGAAGCTTTCTTT. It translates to CASRQTGGNTEAFF.

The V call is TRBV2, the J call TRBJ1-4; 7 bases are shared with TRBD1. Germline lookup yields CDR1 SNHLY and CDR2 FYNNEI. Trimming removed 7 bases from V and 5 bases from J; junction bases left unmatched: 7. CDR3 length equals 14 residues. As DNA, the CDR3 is TGTGCCAGCACCCCGCTCAGGGGGAATGAAAAACTGTTTTTT. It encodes CASTPLRGNEKLFF.

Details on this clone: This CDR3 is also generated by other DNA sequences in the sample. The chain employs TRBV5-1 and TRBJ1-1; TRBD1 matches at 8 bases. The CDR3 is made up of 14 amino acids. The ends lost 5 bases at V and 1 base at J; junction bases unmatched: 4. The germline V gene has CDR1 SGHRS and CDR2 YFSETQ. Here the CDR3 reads CASSPGTGNTEAFF. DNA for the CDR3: TGCGCCAGCAGTCCCGGGACAGGGAACACTGAAGCTTTCTTT.

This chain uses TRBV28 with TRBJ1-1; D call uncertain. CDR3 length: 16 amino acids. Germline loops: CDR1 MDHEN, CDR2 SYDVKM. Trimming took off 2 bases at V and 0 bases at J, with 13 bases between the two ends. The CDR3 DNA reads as TGTGCCAGCAGTTTAAAGCCGCTCCGTATGAACACTGAAGCTTTCTTT. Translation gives CASSLKPLRMNTEAFF.

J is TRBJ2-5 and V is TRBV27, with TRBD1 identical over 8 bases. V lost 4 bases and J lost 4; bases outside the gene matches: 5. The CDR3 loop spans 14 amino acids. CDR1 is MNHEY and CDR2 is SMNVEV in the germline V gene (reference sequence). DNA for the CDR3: TGTGCCAGCAGTTCGGGCAGGGGGCCAGAGACCCAGTACTTC. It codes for CASSSGRGPETQYF.

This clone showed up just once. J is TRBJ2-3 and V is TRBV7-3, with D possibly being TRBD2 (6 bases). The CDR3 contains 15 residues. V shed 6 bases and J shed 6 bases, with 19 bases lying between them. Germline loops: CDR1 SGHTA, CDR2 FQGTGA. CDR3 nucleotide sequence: TGTGCCAGCAGTCTGGGCGGGGCGAGGTTGGATACGCAGTATTTT. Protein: CASSLGGARLDTQYF.

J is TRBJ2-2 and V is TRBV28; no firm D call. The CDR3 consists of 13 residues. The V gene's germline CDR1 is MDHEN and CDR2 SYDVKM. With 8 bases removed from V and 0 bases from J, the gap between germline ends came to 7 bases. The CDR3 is CASDRPNTGELFF. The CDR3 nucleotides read TGTGCCAGCGATCGTCCGAACACCGGGGAGCTGTTTTTT.

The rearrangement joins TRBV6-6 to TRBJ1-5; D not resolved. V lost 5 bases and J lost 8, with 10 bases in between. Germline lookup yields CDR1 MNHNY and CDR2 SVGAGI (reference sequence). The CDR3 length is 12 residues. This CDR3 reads CASSTGSEPQHF. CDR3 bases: TGTGCCAGCAGTACGGGGTCTGAGCCCCAGCATTTT.

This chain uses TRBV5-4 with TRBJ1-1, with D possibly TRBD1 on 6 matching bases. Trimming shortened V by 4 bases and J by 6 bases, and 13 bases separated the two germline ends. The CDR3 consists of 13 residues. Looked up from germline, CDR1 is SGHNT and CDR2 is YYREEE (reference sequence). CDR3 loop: CASSPDRGSEAFF. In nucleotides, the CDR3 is TGTGCCAGCAGCCCGGACAGAGGGTCTGAAGCTTTCTTT.

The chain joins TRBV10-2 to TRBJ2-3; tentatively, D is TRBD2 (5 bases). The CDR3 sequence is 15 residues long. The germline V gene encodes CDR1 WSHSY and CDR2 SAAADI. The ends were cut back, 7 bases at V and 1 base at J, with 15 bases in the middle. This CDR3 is CASTQAVTGTDTQYF. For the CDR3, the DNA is TGCGCCAGCACTCAAGCGGTCACTGGCACAGATACGCAGTATTTT.

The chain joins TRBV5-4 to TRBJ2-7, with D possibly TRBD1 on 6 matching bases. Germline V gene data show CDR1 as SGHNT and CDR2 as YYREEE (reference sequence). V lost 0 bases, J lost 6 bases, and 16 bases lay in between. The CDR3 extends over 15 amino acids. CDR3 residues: CASSLAVGGRGEQYF. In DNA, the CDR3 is TGTGCCAGCAGCTTGGCGGTAGGGGGTCGGGGCGAGCAGTACTTC.

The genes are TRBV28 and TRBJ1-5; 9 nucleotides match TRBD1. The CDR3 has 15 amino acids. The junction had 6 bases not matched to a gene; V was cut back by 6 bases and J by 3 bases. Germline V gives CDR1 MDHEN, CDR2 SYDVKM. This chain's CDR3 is CASRLTGGSNQPQHF. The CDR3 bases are TGTGCCAGCAGACTCACAGGGGGCTCCAATCAGCCCCAGCATTTT.